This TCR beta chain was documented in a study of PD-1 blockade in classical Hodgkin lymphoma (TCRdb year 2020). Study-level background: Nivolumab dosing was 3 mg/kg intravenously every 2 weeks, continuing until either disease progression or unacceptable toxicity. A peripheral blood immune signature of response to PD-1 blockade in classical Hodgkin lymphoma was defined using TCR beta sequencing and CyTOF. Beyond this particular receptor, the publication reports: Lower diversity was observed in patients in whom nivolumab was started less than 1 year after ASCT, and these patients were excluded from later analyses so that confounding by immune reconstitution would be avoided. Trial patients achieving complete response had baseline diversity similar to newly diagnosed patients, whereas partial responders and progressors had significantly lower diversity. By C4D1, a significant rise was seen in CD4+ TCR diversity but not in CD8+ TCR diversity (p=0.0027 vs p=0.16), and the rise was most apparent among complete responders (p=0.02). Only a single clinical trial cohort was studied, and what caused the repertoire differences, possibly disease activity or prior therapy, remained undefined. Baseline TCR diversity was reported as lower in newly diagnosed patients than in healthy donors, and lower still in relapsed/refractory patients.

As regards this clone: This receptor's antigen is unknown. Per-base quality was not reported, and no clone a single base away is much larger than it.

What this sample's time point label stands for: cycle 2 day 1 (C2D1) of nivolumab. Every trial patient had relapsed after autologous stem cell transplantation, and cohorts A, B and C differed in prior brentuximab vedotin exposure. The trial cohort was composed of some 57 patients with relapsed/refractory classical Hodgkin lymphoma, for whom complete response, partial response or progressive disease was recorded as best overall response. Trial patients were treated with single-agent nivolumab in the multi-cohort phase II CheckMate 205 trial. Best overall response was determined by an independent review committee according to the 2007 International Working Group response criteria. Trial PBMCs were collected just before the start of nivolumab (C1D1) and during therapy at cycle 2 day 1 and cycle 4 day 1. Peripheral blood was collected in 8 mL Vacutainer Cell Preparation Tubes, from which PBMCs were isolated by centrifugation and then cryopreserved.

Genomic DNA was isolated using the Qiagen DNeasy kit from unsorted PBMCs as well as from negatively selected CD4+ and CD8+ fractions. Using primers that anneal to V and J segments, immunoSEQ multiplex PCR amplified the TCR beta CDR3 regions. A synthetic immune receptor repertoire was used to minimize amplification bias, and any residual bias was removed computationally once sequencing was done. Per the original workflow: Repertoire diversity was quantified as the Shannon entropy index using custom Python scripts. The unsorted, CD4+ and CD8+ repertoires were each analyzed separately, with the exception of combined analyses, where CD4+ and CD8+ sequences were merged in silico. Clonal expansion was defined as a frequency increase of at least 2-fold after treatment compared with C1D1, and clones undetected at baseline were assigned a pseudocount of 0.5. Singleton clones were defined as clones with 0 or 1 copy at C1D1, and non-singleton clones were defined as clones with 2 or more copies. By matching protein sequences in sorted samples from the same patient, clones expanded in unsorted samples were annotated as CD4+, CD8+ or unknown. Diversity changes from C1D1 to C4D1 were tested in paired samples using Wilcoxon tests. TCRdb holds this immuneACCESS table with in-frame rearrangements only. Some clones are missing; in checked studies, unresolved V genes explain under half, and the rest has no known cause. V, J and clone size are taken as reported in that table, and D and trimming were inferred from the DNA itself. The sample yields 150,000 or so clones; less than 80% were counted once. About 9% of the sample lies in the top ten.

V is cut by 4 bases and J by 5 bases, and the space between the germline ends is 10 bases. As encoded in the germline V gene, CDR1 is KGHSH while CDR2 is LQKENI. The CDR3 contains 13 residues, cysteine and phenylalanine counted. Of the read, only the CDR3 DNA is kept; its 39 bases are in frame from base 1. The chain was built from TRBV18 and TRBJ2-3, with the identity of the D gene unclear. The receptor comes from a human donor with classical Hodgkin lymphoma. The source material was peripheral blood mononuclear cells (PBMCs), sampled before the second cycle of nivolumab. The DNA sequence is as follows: TGTGCCAGCTCACAGGGATTTAGAGATACGCAGTATTTT. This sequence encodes CASSQGFRDTQYF. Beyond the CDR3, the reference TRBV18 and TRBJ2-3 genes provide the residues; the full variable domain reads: NAGVMQNPRHLVRRRGQEARLRCSPMKGHSHVYWYRQLPEEGLKFMVYLQKENIIDESGMPKERFSAEFPKEGPSILRIQQVVRGDSAAYFCASSQGFRDTQYFGPGTRLTVL.